The 27 T cell receptor beta chains in this list originate from one sample, sequenced in a study of blood T cell repertoires in COVID-19. TCRdb's table, derived via immunoSEQ multiplex PCR, lists solely in-frame clones and lacks some. The table shows roughly 300,000 clones, with roughly 85% occurring only once. The sample comprised PBMCs or T cells enriched from blood (not recorded which). These receptors were taken from a woman in her forties with acute COVID-19.

The V and J genes are TRBV5-4 and TRBJ1-2, with 10 bases lining up with TRBD1. With V trimmed by 3 bases and J by 6 bases, 8 bases remained unmatched. The length of the CDR3 is 15 residues. Germline-derived CDR1 and CDR2 are SGHNT and YYREEE (reference sequence). CDR3 residues: CASSWGQGTLDGYTF. The CDR3 region has the DNA TGTGCCAGCAGCTGGGGACAGGGGACGTTAGATGGCTACACCTTC.

This clone was recorded a few times. The chain employs TRBV19 and TRBJ2-1; TRBD1 aligns across 8 bases. CDR1 is LNHDA, CDR2 SQIVND, per germline (reference sequence). This CDR3 is 16 amino acids long. Trimming took 5 bases from V and 5 from J; bases not matched to a gene: 11. Written as DNA, the CDR3 is TGTGCCAGTAGTCCGGCCAGGGGGCGCATGGACAATGAGCAGTTCTTC. Protein product: CASSPARGRMDNEQFF.

The rearrangement joins TRBV6-5 to TRBJ2-5; weak D call: TRBD1 (6 bases). The germline gives CDR1 MNHEY, CDR2 SVGAGI. The V end lost 5 bases, the J end lost 5 bases, and 18 bases lay between the germline ends. The CDR3 runs to 15 residues. CDR3 protein: CASSPLLYREETQYF. CDR3 coding DNA: TGTGCCAGCAGTCCCCTACTGTACAGGGAGGAGACCCAGTACTTC.

This sequence joins TRBV7-2 and TRBJ1-6; TRBD1 is a possible D gene (5 bases). Germline loops: CDR1 SGHTA, CDR2 FQGNSA. Trimming stripped 4 bases from V and 4 bases from J, with 8 bases between. The CDR3 consists of 14 residues. The CDR3 nucleotides read TGTGCCAGCAGCTCTGGGACTTATAATTCACCCCTCCACTTT. Amino acids: CASSSGTYNSPLHF.

The chain couples TRBV7-9 to TRBJ1-6; a weak D match, TRBD1 (6 bases). The V gene lost 3 bases and the J gene lost 10 bases, with 13 bases spanning the gap. Germline V CDR1 and CDR2: SEHNR, FQNEAQ (reference sequence). There are 14 residues in the CDR3. This CDR3 is CASSFSRGPSPLHF. The DNA for the CDR3 is TGTGCCAGCAGCTTCTCCAGGGGACCCTCACCCCTCCACTTT.

The gene calls are TRBV28 and TRBJ1-2; 7 positions agree with TRBD1. J was trimmed by 4 bases and V by 4 bases; bases with no gene match: 9. The V gene's germline CDR1 is MDHEN and CDR2 SYDVKM. The CDR3 totals 15 residues. Here the CDR3 DNA reads TGTGCCAGCAGTTCAGGGACAGCTACCCCCTATGGCTACACCTTC. It yields the protein CASSSGTATPYGYTF.

This clone has ten or more counts. The chain carries TRBV5-6 and TRBJ1-5; D not resolved. There are 15 residues in the CDR3. Germline lookup yields CDR1 SGHDT and CDR2 YYEEEE. The germline V and J ends were trimmed by 2 bases and 2 bases, with 11 bases remaining between them. In nucleotides, the CDR3 is TGTGCCAGCAGCTTTTTGGGGAGAGGCAATCAGCCCCAGCATTTT. Protein product: CASSFLGRGNQPQHF.

This chain links TRBV7-2 with TRBJ2-5; 9 bases match TRBD2. From germline, CDR1 is SGHTA and CDR2 FQGNSA. The CDR3 is 16 amino acids. The trim removed 4 bases at V and 1 base at J, leaving 7 bases unmatched. The CDR3 bases are TGTGCCAGCAGCTCGACTAGCGGAAGAGCCCAAGAGACCCAGTACTTC. This translates into CASSSTSGRAQETQYF.

This chain joins TRBV6-5 and TRBJ1-4; possible D gene TRBD1, 5 bases. The ends were cut back, 4 bases at V and 8 bases at J, with 20 bases in the middle. The CDR3 length is 16 residues. Germline V gene sequence: CDR1 MNHEY, CDR2 SVGAGI. This CDR3 is CASSLSGLRFGEKLFF. CDR3 nucleotide sequence: TGTGCCAGCAGTTTATCGGGACTACGATTTGGAGAAAAACTGTTTTTT.

This clone was observed once. This chain joins TRBV7-9 and TRBJ1-1, with D uncertain. V was trimmed by 5 bases and J by 6 bases, leaving 13 bases between them. The length of the CDR3 is 13 residues. Germline V lookup: CDR1 SEHNR, CDR2 FQNEAQ (reference sequence). CDR3 in amino acids: CASSPTERAEAFF. Written as DNA, the CDR3 is TGTGCCAGCAGCCCGACCGAGAGGGCTGAAGCTTTCTTT. Supplemented by reference TRBV7-9 and TRBJ1-1, the full variable domain reads DTGVSQNPRHKITKRGQNVTFRCDPISEHNRLYWYRQTLGQGPEFLTYFQNEAQLEKSRLLSDRFSAERPKGSFSTLEIQRTEQGDSAMYLCASSPTERAEAFFGQGTRLTVV.

This chain connects TRBV7-6 to TRBJ2-3, with 14 bases fitting TRBD2. The CDR3 loop spans 18 amino acids. CDR1 SGHVS and CDR2 FNYEAQ come from the germline V gene. The V and J ends lost 5 bases and 4 bases, in that order; junction bases with no gene match: 11. Written as DNA, the CDR3 is TGTGCCAGCAGCCGAGGACTAGCGGGGGGCCTCCCCCCAGATACGCAGTATTTT. Translation: CASSRGLAGGLPPDTQYF. The entire variable domain, with the rest obtained from reference TRBV7-6 and TRBJ2-3, is as follows: GAGVSQSPRYKVTKRGQDVALRCDPISGHVSLYWYRQALGQGPEFLTYFNYEAQQDKSGLPNDRFSAERPEGSISTLTIQRTEQRDSAMYRCASSRGLAGGLPPDTQYFGPGTRLTVL.

The chain employs TRBV2 and TRBJ1-1; the match to TRBD1 covers 10 bases. Germline assignment: CDR1 SNHLY and CDR2 FYNNEI. This CDR3 is 14 amino acids long. Trimming cost V 4 bases and J 5 bases; bases outside gene matches: 4. The CDR3: CASSGGQGGTEAFF. The CDR3 nucleotides are TGTGCCAGCAGTGGCGGACAGGGGGGGACTGAAGCTTTCTTT.

The CDR3 coding sequence is TGCGCCAGCAGCTTGGGCGGGGGTTTGGAGACCCAGTACTTC. Translation gives CASSLGGGLETQYF. The chain carries TRBV5-1 and TRBJ2-5, with 7 nucleotides matching TRBD2. Germline trimming cut 0 bases from V and 5 bases from J; bases unmatched to any gene: 4. CDR1 and CDR2 (germline): SGHRS, YFSETQ. CDR3 length: 14 residues.

This clone was seen repeatedly, ten times or more. This chain joins TRBV7-9 and TRBJ1-1; D is uncertain. Between the trimmed V and J ends, which lost 5 bases and 1 base, there was a span of 11 bases. CDR3 length: 14 residues. Germline CDR1 reads SEHNR; CDR2 reads FQNEAQ (reference sequence). As DNA, the CDR3 is TGTGCCAGCAGCCAACAAACACAGAACACTGAAGCTTTCTTT. It codes for CASSQQTQNTEAFF.

V usage is TRBV6-2 or TRBV6-3 and J usage is TRBJ2-5; D might be TRBD1 (5 bases). With 2 bases removed from V and 3 bases from J, the gap between germline ends came to 13 bases. CDR3 length equals 15 residues. The germline gives CDR1 MNHEY, CDR2 SVGEGT. The CDR3 nucleotides are TGTGCCAGCAGTTACAATGGCAGGGCCGAAGAGACCCAGTACTTC. Protein product: CASSYNGRAEETQYF.

In nucleotides, the CDR3 is TGTGCCAGCAGTTTTAAAGGGGTTAGCTCCTACGAGCAGTACTTC. This gives the protein CASSFKGVSSYEQYF. The chain uses TRBV27 and TRBJ2-7; weak D call: TRBD1 (5 bases). The CDR3 is 15 amino acids. Between the trimmed V and J ends, which lost 3 bases and 0 bases, there was a span of 12 bases. Germline V lookup: CDR1 MNHEY, CDR2 SMNVEV (reference sequence).

This clone was observed once. The chain is built from TRBV3-1 (or the pseudogene TRBV3-2) and TRBJ1-5, with a weak D call TRBD1 (5 bases). In germline, CDR1 is LGHDT, CDR2 YNNKEL (reference sequence). The CDR3 length is 21 residues. With 3 bases removed from V and 5 bases from J, the gap between germline ends came to 32 bases. The CDR3 bases are TGTGCCAGCAGCCACCTCCGGGGGGGAAAACAAGAAGGAGGATTGTATCAGCCCCAGCATTTT. Protein product: CASSHLRGGKQEGGLYQPQHF.

This sequence joins TRBV6-5 and TRBJ2-7; tentatively, D is TRBD1 (5 bases). Germline loops: CDR1 MNHEY, CDR2 SVGAGI. CDR3 length: 13 amino acids. The ends were cut back, 7 bases at V and 2 bases at J, with 12 bases in the middle. The CDR3 loop reads CASTAKGTYEQYF. For the CDR3, the DNA is TGTGCCAGCACCGCCAAGGGGACCTACGAGCAGTACTTC.

This chain uses TRBV20-1 with TRBJ2-1; 10 positions match TRBD2. The V gene end was trimmed by 6 bases and the J gene end by 2 bases; junction bases not matched to a gene: 7. This CDR3 contains 15 residues. Germline loops: CDR1 DFQATT, CDR2 SNEGSKA (reference sequence). In nucleotides, the CDR3 is TGCAGTGCCAGTAGGACTAGCGGTACCTACAATGAGCAGTTCTTC. Its protein is CSASRTSGTYNEQFF.

V usage is TRBV5-1 and J usage is TRBJ2-7; maybe TRBD1 (6 bases). The CDR3 has 13 amino acids. The ends were cut back, 4 bases at V and 4 bases at J, with 12 bases in the middle. Germline CDR1 SGHRS, CDR2 YFSETQ. The CDR3, as DNA: TGCGCCAGCAGCCCAACGGACAGTTACGAGCAGTACTTC. As protein: CASSPTDSYEQYF. The complete variable domain, with remaining parts taken from reference TRBV5-1 and TRBJ2-7, reads KAGVTQTPRYLIKTRGQQVTLSCSPISGHRSVSWYQQTPGQGLQFLFEYFSETQRNKGNFPGRFSGRQFSNSRSEMNVSTLELGDSALYLCASSPTDSYEQYFGPGTRLTVT.

The chain is built from TRBV19 and TRBJ1-2; D perhaps matches TRBD1 (6 bases). Germline V gene data show CDR1 as LNHDA and CDR2 as SQIVND (reference sequence). V lost 7 bases and J 4 bases, leaving 19 bases between the germline ends. The CDR3 sequence is 15 residues long. DNA of the CDR3: TGTGCCAGTATTCCCGAACAGGGTTCGGGCTATGGCTACACCTTC. Protein sequence: CASIPEQGSGYGYTF.

This clone was seen a few times. The gene calls are TRBV19 and TRBJ2-2; D might be TRBD2 (6 bases). The germline V and J ends were trimmed by 7 bases and 4 bases, with 10 bases remaining between them. The CDR3 extends over 13 amino acids. In germline, CDR1 is LNHDA, CDR2 SQIVND (reference sequence). The CDR3 DNA reads as TGTGCCAGTATGGTGGGGGGCACCGGGGAGCTGTTTTTT. It yields the protein CASMVGGTGELFF.

The CDR3 sequence is CASRRGGRDQPQHF. The DNA of the CDR3 is TGTGCCAGCAGGCGAGGGGGGAGGGATCAGCCCCAGCATTTT. The gene calls are TRBV28 and TRBJ1-5; perhaps TRBD1 as D (6 bases). The CDR3 loop spans 14 amino acids. The V and J ends lost 6 bases and 5 bases respectively, with 14 bases between them. Germline V gene data show CDR1 as MDHEN and CDR2 as SYDVKM.

The rearrangement uses TRBV14 and TRBJ1-4, with D hard to call. The germline V gene has CDR1 SGHDN and CDR2 FVKESK. This CDR3 region has 15 residues. Trimming pared 3 bases from V and 5 bases from J, leaving 13 bases between. The CDR3 coding sequence is TGTGCCAGCAGCCATCCGACGGGGAGAAATGAAAAACTGTTTTTT. As protein: CASSHPTGRNEKLFF.

This chain joins TRBV18 and TRBJ2-2, with 10 bases fitting TRBD1. V lost 5 bases to trimming and J lost 0 bases; unmatched junction nucleotides: 9. CDR1 and CDR2 (germline): KGHSH, LQKENI. The CDR3 loop spans 18 amino acids. CDR3 region: CASSSNRDRGTNTGELFF. The DNA of the CDR3 is TGTGCCAGCTCATCGAACCGGGACAGGGGAACGAACACCGGGGAGCTGTTTTTT. The complete variable domain, with remaining parts taken from reference TRBV18 and TRBJ2-2, reads NAGVMQNPRHLVRRRGQEARLRCSPMKGHSHVYWYRQLPEEGLKFMVYLQKENIIDESGMPKERFSAEFPKEGPSILRIQQVVRGDSAAYFCASSSNRDRGTNTGELFFGEGSRLTVL.

The chain uses TRBV19 and TRBJ1-1; D gene ambiguous. V lost 4 bases and J 1 base, leaving 7 bases between the germline ends. Germline V gene data show CDR1 as LNHDA and CDR2 as SQIVND (reference sequence). CDR3 length: 13 residues. The CDR3: CASSTPSNTEAFF. CDR3 nucleotide sequence: TGTGCCAGTAGTACCCCGTCGAACACTGAAGCTTTCTTT.

This chain connects TRBV27 to TRBJ2-7, with D perhaps TRBD1 (5 bases). Between the trimmed V and J ends, which lost 6 bases and 3 bases, there was a span of 15 bases. The CDR3 contains 14 residues. Per germline, CDR1 MNHEY and CDR2 SMNVEV (reference sequence). CDR3 amino acids: CASRRPGHVYEQYF. CDR3 sequence (DNA): TGTGCCAGCAGGAGACCCGGACATGTCTACGAGCAGTACTTC.